This TCR beta chain came from a study of radiotherapy plus CTLA-4 blockade in lung cancer. Study observations and caveats: Early blood T cell clone changes and increased post-radiation serum interferon-beta were reportedly the strongest response predictors.

Treatment of patients with chemo-refractory metastatic non-small-cell lung cancer consisted of focal radiation plus CTLA-4 blockade with ipilimumab. Details on this clone: The antigen remains undetermined.

Between the trimmed V and J ends, which lost 11 bases and 6 bases, there was a span of 22 bases. Germline V gene data show CDR1 as MNHNS and CDR2 as SASEGT. This CDR3 comprises 15 residues. Profiling relied on immunoSEQ multiplex PCR, and the TCRdb table lists in-frame clones only, not all of them. The table has approximately 37,000 clones, approximately 70% seen once. The chain combines TRBV6-1 with TRBJ1-4, with D possibly TRBD1 on 5 matching bases. This sequence was found in a human donor with non-small cell lung cancer who had stable disease on radiotherapy plus ipilimumab. The source material was peripheral blood, sampled from a patient treated with radiotherapy plus ipilimumab. The CDR3 reads CAGDYVDSSYEKLFF. CDR3 nucleotide sequence: TGTGCCGGAGATTATGTCGACAGTTCTTATGAAAAACTGTTTTTT.